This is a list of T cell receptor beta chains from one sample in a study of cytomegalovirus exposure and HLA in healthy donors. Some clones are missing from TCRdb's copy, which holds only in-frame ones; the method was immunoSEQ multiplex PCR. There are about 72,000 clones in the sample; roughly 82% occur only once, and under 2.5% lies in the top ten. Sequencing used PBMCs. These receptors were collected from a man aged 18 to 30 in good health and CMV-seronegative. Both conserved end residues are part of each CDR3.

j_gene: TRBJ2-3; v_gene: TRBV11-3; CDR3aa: CASSLELTSGMPDTQYF
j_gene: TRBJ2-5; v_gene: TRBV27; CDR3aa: CASRTQWGVAETQYF
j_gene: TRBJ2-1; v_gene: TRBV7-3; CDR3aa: CASSLRGGTNNEQFF
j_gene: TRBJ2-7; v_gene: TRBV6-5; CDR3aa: CASSITGQIYEQYF
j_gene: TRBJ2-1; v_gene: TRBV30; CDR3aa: CAWNLVGTGKTEQFF
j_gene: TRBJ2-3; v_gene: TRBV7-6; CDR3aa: CASSLSGVTDTQYF
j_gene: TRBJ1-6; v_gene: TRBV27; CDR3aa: CASSLRGWGQYNSPLHF
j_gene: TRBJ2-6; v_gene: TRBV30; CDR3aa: CAWSVQQGLLGANVLTF
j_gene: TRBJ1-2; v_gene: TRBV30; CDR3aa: CAWSRVHGYTF
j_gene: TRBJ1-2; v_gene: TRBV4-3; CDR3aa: CASSQGVLRGVDYGYTF
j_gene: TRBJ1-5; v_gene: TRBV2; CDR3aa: CASSRTGGPLNQPQHF
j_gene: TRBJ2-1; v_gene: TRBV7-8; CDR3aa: CASSSGGGAVYNEQFF
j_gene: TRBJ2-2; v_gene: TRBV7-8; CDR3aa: CASSLVAGFTGELFF
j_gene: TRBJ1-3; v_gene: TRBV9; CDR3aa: CASSVEQGGTINSGNTIYF
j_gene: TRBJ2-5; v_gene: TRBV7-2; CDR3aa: CASSLDLAVRETQYF
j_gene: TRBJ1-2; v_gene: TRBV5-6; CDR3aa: CASSFSGGAYGYTF
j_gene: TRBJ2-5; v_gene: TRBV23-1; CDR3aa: CASSQCGPVQLHVTQYF
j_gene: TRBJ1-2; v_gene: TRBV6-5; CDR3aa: CASSYGAVYGHTF
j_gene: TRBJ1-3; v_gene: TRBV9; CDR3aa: CASSSDRGTGNTIYF
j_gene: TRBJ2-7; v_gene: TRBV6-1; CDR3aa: CASSEADSSYEQYF
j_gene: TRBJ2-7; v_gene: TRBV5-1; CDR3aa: CASSFRTAYEQYF
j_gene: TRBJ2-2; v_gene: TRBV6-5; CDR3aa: CASSYLREANTGELFF
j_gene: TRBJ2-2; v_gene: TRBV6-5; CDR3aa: CASSQTGGSTGELFF
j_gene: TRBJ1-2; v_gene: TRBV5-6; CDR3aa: CASSGDKWDGYTF
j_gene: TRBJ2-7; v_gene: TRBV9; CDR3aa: CASSVEGGSGEQYF
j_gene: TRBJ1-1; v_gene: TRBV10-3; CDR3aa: CAIGQIMNTEAFF
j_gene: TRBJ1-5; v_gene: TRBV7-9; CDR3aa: CASSFGSQENQPQNF
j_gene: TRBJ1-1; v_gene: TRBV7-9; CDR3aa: CASIIAPGLSEAFF
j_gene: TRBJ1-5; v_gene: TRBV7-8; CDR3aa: CASSFSGRQGSNQPQHF
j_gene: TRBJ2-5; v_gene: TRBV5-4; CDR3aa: CASSTGQGQRETQYF
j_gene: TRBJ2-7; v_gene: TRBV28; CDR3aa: CASSLDRVVMYEQYF
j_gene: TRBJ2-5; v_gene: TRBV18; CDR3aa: CASSPSSGGQTQYF
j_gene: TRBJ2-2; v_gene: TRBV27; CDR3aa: CASKRQPNTGELFF
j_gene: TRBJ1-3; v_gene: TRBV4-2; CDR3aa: CASSQVDSEGGNTIYF
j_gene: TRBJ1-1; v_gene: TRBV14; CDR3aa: CASSPGGPGAEAFF
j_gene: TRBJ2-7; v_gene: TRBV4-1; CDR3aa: CAISQADFIGQGAYEQYF
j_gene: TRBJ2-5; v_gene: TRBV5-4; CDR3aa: CASTQEAQEETQYF
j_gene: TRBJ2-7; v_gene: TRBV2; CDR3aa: CASTGLAGTYEQYF
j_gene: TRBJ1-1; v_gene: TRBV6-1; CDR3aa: CASLYRDNAEAFF
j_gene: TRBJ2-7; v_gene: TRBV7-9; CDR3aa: CSSSSKGRLAGAAYEQYF
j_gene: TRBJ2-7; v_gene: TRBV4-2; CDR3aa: CASSQDGTNSYEQYF